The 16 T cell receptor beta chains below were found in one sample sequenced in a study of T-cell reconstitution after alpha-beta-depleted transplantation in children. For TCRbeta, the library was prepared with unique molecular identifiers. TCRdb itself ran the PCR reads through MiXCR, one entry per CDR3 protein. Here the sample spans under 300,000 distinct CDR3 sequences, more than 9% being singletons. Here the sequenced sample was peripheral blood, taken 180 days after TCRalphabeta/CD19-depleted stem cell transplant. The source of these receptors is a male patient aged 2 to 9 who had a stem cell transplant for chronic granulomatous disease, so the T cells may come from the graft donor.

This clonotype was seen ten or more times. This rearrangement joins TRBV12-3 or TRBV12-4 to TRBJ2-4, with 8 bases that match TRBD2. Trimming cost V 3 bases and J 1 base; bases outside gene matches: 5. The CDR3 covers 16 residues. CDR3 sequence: CASSLKAGVAKNIQYF. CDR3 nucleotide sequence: TGTGCCAGCAGTTTGAAAGCGGGAGTGGCCAAAAACATTCAGTACTTC.

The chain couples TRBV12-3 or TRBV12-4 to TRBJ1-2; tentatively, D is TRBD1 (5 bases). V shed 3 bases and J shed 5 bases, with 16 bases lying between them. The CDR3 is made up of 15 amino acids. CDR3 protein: CASSLLAGPRYGYTF. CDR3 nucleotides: TGTGCCAGCAGTTTGCTTGCAGGGCCAAGATATGGCTACACCTTC.

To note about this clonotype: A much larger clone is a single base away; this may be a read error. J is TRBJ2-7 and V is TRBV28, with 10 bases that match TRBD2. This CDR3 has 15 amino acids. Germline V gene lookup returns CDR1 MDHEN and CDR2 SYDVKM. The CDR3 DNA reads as TGTGCCAGCAGTTTTAAGCTAGCGGGAGTCGGCGAGCAGCACTTC. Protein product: CASSFKLAGVGEQHF.

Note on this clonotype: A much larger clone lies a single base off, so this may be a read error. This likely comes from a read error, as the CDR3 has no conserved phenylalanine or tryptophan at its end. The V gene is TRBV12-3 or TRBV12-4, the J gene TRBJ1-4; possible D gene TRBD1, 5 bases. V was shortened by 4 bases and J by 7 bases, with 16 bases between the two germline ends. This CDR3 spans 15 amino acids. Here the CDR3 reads CASSSRMGGGEKLFL. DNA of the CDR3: TGTGCCAGCAGTTCCCGGATGGGGGGAGGTGAAAAACTGTTTCTT.

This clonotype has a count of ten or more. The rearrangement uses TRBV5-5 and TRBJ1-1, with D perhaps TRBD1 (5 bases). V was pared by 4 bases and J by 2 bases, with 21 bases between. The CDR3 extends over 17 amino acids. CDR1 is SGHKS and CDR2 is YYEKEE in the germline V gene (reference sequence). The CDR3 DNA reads TGTGCCAGCAGCGTCGAGGGGCAAAAGTTGATAAACACTGAAGCTTTCTTT. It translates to CASSVEGQKLINTEAFF.

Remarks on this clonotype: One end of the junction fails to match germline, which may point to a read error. The CDR3 reads CASSRGNPGELFF. The CDR3 nucleotides are TGTGCCAGCAGCCGTGGGAACCCCGGGGAGCTGTTTTTT. The chain uses TRBV16 and TRBJ2-2; D remains unclear. The CDR3 totals 13 residues. Germline CDR1 reads KGHSY; CDR2 reads FQNENV.

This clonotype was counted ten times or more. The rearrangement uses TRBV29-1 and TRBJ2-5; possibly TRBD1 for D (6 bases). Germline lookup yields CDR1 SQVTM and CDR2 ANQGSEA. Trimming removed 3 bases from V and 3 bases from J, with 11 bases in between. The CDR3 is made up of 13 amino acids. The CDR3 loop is CSVDEQGKETQYF. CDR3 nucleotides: TGCAGCGTTGATGAACAGGGAAAAGAGACCCAGTACTTC.

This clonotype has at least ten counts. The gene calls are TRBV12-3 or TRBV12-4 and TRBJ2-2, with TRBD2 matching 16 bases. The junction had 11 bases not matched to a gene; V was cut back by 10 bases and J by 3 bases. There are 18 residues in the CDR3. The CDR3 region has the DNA TGTGCCACCTGGTCCGGGACTAGCGGGAGGGCCGACACCGGGGAGCTGTTTTTT. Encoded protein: CATWSGTSGRADTGELFF.

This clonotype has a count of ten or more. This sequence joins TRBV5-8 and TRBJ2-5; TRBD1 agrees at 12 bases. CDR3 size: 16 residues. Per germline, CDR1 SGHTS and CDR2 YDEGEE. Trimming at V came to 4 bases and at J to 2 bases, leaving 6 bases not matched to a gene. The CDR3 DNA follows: TGTGCCAGCAGCAACCGGGACAGGGGGCTTCAAGAGACCCAGTACTTC. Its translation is CASSNRDRGLQETQYF.

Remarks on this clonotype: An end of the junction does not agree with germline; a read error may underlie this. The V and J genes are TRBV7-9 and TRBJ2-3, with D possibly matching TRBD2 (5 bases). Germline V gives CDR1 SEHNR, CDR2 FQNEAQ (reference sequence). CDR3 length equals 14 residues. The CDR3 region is CASSLEVSTDTLYF. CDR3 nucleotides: TGTGCCAGCAGCTTGGAGGTATCCACAGATACGCTGTATTTT.

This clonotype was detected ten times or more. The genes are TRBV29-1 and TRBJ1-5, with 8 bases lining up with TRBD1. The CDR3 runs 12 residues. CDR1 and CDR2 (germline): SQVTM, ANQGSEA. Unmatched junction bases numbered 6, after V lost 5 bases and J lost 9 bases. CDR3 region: CSVKQGDRPQHF. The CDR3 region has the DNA TGCAGCGTTAAACAGGGGGATCGGCCCCAGCATTTT.

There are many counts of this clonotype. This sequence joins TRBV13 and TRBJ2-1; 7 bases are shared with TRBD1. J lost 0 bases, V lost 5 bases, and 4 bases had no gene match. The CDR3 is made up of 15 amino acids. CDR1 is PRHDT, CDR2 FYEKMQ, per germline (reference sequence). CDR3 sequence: CASSEGASSYNEQFF. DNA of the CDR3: TGTGCCAGCAGCGAGGGGGCCAGCTCCTACAATGAGCAGTTCTTC.

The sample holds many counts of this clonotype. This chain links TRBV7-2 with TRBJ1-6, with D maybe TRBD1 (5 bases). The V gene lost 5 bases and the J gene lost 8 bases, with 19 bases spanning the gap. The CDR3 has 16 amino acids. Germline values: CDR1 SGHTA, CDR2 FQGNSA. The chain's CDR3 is CASSTWVGRADSPLHF. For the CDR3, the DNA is TGTGCCAGCAGCACGTGGGTGGGCAGGGCTGATTCACCCCTCCACTTT.

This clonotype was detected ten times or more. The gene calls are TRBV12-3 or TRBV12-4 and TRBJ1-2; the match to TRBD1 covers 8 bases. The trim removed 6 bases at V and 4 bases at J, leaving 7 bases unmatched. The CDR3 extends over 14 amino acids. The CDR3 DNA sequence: TGTGCCAGCAGAGAGACAGGGGCGCCCTATGGCTACACCTTC. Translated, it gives CASRETGAPYGYTF.

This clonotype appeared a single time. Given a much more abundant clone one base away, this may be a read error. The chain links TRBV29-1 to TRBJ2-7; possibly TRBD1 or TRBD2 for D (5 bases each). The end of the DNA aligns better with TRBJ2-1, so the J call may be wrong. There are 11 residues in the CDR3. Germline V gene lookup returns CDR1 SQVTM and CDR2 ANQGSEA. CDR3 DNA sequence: TGCAGCGTTGGGGACGGGTGCGAGCAGTTCTTC. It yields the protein CSVGDGCEQFF.

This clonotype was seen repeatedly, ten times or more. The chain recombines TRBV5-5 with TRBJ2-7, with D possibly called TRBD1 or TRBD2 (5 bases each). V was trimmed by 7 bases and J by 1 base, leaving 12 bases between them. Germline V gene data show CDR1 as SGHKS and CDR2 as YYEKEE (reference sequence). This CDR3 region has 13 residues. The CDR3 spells CASCWDLSYEQYF. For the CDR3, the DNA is TGTGCCAGCTGCTGGGACCTATCCTACGAGCAGTACTTC.